This TCR beta chain was documented in a study of blood T cell repertoires in COVID-19. Overall study context: Acute and convalescent COVID-19 specimens originated in the United States, Italy and Spain. In each case, the material was cDNA or gDNA derived from T cells, B-cell-depleted T cells, or PBMCs.

This CDR3 has 16 amino acids. Germline lookup yields CDR1 ENHRY and CDR2 SYGVKD. Losses at the gene ends were 0 bases for V and 5 bases for J; bases not matched to a gene: 9. Recruitment covered some 25 US areas and drew participants whose ages spanned roughly 18 to 89 years. Donors in Cohort 3 counted as recovered after two negative PCRs, clearance, or symptom resolution. The assay was immunoSEQ multiplex PCR, and TCRdb's table has in-frame clones only and misses some. Counted here are some 330,000 clones, approximately 88% occurring once; the ten biggest clones make up around 4.6%. J is TRBJ2-5 and V is TRBV10-3; 7 bases map to TRBD2. The receptor's source is a man aged 30-40 years who had recovered from COVID-19. The specimen sequenced was PBMCs or T cells enriched from blood (not recorded which). Written as DNA, the CDR3 is TGTGCCATCAGTGAGTCTGGGCCAGGGAGGGTTGAGACCCAGTACTTC. This encodes CAISESGPGRVETQYF.